A single sample gave rise to the 11 T cell receptor beta chains below, sequenced in a study of T-cell memory formation after mild COVID-19. TCRdb processed the 5' RACE reads anew with MiXCR; each CDR3 protein has one entry. The sample contains some 210,000 distinct CDR3 sequences, around 27% of which appear only once. What was sequenced was PBMCs or a T cell subset sorted from them (not recorded which). Source of these receptors: an adult woman who had mild COVID-19 (a few samples of this study predate the infection). Cell type and time point are not known.

The rearrangement links TRBV6-5 to TRBJ1-1; D gene ambiguous. Germline CDR1 and CDR2: MNHEY and SVGAGI. The CDR3 loop spans 15 amino acids. Between the trimmed V and J ends, which lost 5 bases and 0 bases, there was a span of 13 bases. This CDR3 is CASSVGRHMNTEAFF. The CDR3, as DNA: TGTGCCAGCAGTGTAGGGAGGCACATGAACACTGAAGCTTTCTTT.

This clonotype turned up a few times. The chain employs TRBV20-1 and TRBJ2-1; 7 bases map to TRBD1. Germline CDR1 and CDR2: DFQATT and SNEGSKA (reference sequence). V lost 5 bases and J lost 4; bases outside the gene matches: 5. This CDR3 is 13 amino acids long. The CDR3 here is CSAARDRYNEQFF. Here the CDR3 DNA reads TGCAGTGCTGCTAGGGACAGATACAATGAGCAGTTCTTC.

This chain connects TRBV12-3 or TRBV12-4 to TRBJ1-1, with a tentative D call TRBD1 (5 bases). The CDR3 consists of 13 residues. V was shortened by 3 bases and J by 6 bases, with 11 bases between the two germline ends. The CDR3 region is CASSFLRGAEAFF. CDR3 bases: TGTGCCAGCAGTTTTTTAAGGGGAGCTGAAGCTTTCTTT.

This clonotype was counted only a few times. The chain uses TRBV9 and TRBJ2-1; TRBD2 might be the D (5 bases). V lost 2 bases and J lost 5, with 11 bases in between. This CDR3 region has 14 residues. In germline, CDR1 is SGDLS, CDR2 YYNGEE. This CDR3 is CASSVVSGHNEQFF. CDR3 nucleotide sequence: TGTGCCAGCAGCGTTGTAAGCGGCCACAATGAGCAGTTCTTC.

The chain is built from TRBV28 and TRBJ1-1; TRBD1 agrees at 7 bases. CDR3 length: 14 amino acids. V shed 7 bases and J 1 base; nucleotides not matched to a gene: 6. Germline CDR1 MDHEN, CDR2 SYDVKM. The CDR3 region has the DNA TGTGCCAGCACCCGGGACAGCTCGAACACTGAAGCTTTCTTT. Translation gives CASTRDSSNTEAFF.

This clonotype has just a few counts. The gene calls are TRBV4-2 and TRBJ2-1; 9 bases fit TRBD2. The ends lost 3 bases at V and 4 bases at J; junction bases unmatched: 10. The CDR3 sequence is 17 residues long. Germline lookup yields CDR1 LGHNA and CDR2 YNFKEQ. In DNA form, the CDR3 reads TGTGCCAGCAGCCAGGAGATTAGCGGGAGCTCGTACAATGAGCAGTTCTTC. Translated: CASSQEISGSSYNEQFF.

The V gene is TRBV5-6, the J gene TRBJ1-5; TRBD1 matches 10 bases. The CDR3 sequence is 16 residues long. V shed 1 base, J shed 8 bases, and the junction held 9 bases outside the gene matches. CDR1 and CDR2 (germline): SGHDT, YYEEEE. CDR3 nucleotide sequence: TGTGCCAGCAGCTTGTATACGACAGGGGGCACGAAGCCCCAGCATTTT. Its protein is CASSLYTTGGTKPQHF.

This clonotype has more than one count but fewer than ten. The rearrangement links TRBV5-1 to TRBJ1-4, with D unclear. The CDR3 sequence is 14 residues long. With 0 bases removed from V and 0 bases from J, the gap between germline ends came to 3 bases. The germline V gene has CDR1 SGHRS and CDR2 YFSETQ. The CDR3 spells CASSLDSTNEKLFF. DNA for the CDR3: TGCGCCAGCAGCTTGGACTCAACTAATGAAAAACTGTTTTTT.

A few counts support this clonotype. V gene TRBV20-1 combines with J gene TRBJ2-7; 7 bases agree with TRBD1. Trimming removed 0 bases from V and 2 bases from J; junction bases left unmatched: 4. In germline, CDR1 is DFQATT, CDR2 SNEGSKA (reference sequence). This CDR3 is 14 amino acids long. The CDR3 DNA reads as TGCAGTGCTAGAGATAGGCAGGGGGCCTACGAGCAGTACTTC. The encoded protein is CSARDRQGAYEQYF.

This rearrangement joins TRBV2 to TRBJ2-4; D is unclear. Deletions cut 8 bases from V and 1 base from J, with 6 bases between. The germline V gene has CDR1 SNHLY and CDR2 FYNNEI. The CDR3 runs 12 residues. CDR3 DNA sequence: TGTGCCAGCGGGGTGGCCAAAAACATTCAGTACTTC. It encodes CASGVAKNIQYF.

The gene calls are TRBV18 and TRBJ2-1; D is perhaps TRBD2 (5 bases). V lost 3 bases and J lost 2, with 11 bases in between. The CDR3 extends over 15 amino acids. CDR1 and CDR2 from the germline V gene are KGHSH and LQKENI. DNA for the CDR3: TGTGCCAGCTCACCCGAGCGGACGACCTACAATGAGCAGTTCTTC. This encodes CASSPERTTYNEQFF.